This T cell receptor beta chain was recorded in a study of T cells after yellow fever vaccination. Overall study context: Researchers used CD3, CD45RA, CCR7 and CD95 to sort out EM, EMRA, CM and Tscm memory subsets.

V was pared by 6 bases and J by 4 bases, with 15 bases between. The germline V gene encodes CDR1 DFQATT and CDR2 SNEGSKA (reference sequence). The CDR3 length is 13 residues. General observations from the study: Sequencing of sorted memory subsets on day 0 failed to detect almost all vaccine-responding clonotypes. Among primary-vaccination clones, most reappeared after the booster, at roughly 95% for CD4 and more than 75% for CD8.

On this clonotype: A single base separates this from a much larger clone, so it may be a read error.

TCRdb reprocessed the 5' RACE reads via MiXCR and lists one record per CDR3 protein. This sample has about 21,000 distinct CDR3 sequences; around 5.5% occur once, and the top ten carry 20%. Sequencing used PBMCs, either bulk or a sorted T-cell subset (CD4+, CD8+, memory, or dextramer-sorted; not recorded which), obtained roughly 47 days after the first yellow fever vaccination. The chain is built from TRBV20-1 and TRBJ1-1; no clear D. This receptor was taken from a man aged 18 to 30 who received the YFV17D yellow fever vaccine. CDR3 DNA sequence: TGCAGTGCAACCGGCCCCAGTGGCACTGAAGCTTTCTTT. It specifies CSATGPSGTEAFF.